This is a list of T cell receptor beta chains from one sample in a study of T cell repertoires in cytomegalovirus infection. TCRdb processed the reads anew with MiXCR; each CDR3 protein has one entry. The table shows around 300,000 distinct CDR3 sequences, with around 25% occurring only once. These TCRs are of unknown antigen specificity. The specimen comprised cultured PBMCs, sampled from culture after CMV antigen stimulation. These receptors all stem from a human donor in good health (CMV status not recorded). Some clones in this sample may be carry-over from other donors' samples. CDR3s include the opening cysteine and the closing phenylalanine or tryptophan. The order of the fields is CDR3 length, D gene, clone size, J gene, V gene, CDR3 protein, CDR3 DNA. D genes are given only for firm matches. Size tells how often a clone was seen (once, few, many) or the class of an expanded clone, and some rows leave it out.

len: 18
d_gene: TRBD2
abundance: once
j_gene: TRBJ2-2
v_gene: TRBV19
CDR3aa: CARIFYPGLANTGGELFF
CDR3nt: TGTGCCAGGATTTTCTACCCGGGACTAGCCAATACGGGCGGGGAGCTGTTTTTT

len: 12
d_gene: -
abundance: few
j_gene: TRBJ1-2
v_gene: TRBV12-3/TRBV12-4
CDR3aa: CASSIHLYGYTF
CDR3nt: TGTGCCAGCAGCATACATCTCTATGGCTACACCTTC

len: 19
d_gene: -
abundance: few
j_gene: TRBJ1-6
v_gene: TRBV7-9
CDR3aa: CASSLVRQSPSSYNSPLHF
CDR3nt: TGTGCCAGCAGCTTGGTCAGACAATCCCCTAGCTCCTATAATTCACCCCTCCACTTT

len: 16
d_gene: -
abundance: few
j_gene: TRBJ2-3
v_gene: TRBV15
CDR3aa: CATSREYGPSTDTQYF
CDR3nt: TGTGCCACCAGCAGAGAATACGGACCCAGCACAGATACGCAGTATTTT

len: 14
d_gene: -
abundance: -
j_gene: TRBJ2-1
v_gene: TRBV19
CDR3aa: CATETGGPSNEQFF
CDR3nt: TGTGCCACTGAGACAGGAGGGCCATCAAATGAGCAGTTCTTC

len: 13
d_gene: -
abundance: -
j_gene: TRBJ1-1
v_gene: TRBV7-2
CDR3aa: CASSPVGPTEAFF
CDR3nt: TGTGCCAGCAGCCCCGTGGGGCCCACTGAAGCTTTCTTT

len: 14
d_gene: TRBD1
abundance: few
j_gene: TRBJ2-7
v_gene: TRBV29-1
CDR3aa: CSVGEGQGAYEQYF
CDR3nt: TGCAGCGTGGGGGAGGGACAGGGGGCCTACGAGCAGTACTTC

len: 13
d_gene: TRBD1
abundance: many
j_gene: TRBJ1-1
v_gene: TRBV19
CDR3aa: CASSAQGGAEAFF
CDR3nt: TGTGCCAGTAGTGCACAGGGGGGGGCTGAAGCTTTCTTT

len: 15
d_gene: -
abundance: many
j_gene: TRBJ2-1
v_gene: TRBV7-6
CDR3aa: CASSSPSPSYNEQFF
CDR3nt: TGTGCCAGCAGCTCCCCATCCCCCTCCTACAATGAGCAGTTCTTC

len: 13
d_gene: TRBD1
abundance: -
j_gene: TRBJ1-1
v_gene: TRBV11-1
CDR3aa: CASSGQADTEAFF
CDR3nt: TGTGCCAGCAGTGGACAGGCTGACACTGAAGCTTTCTTT

len: 13
d_gene: -
abundance: -
j_gene: TRBJ2-7
v_gene: TRBV29-1
CDR3aa: CSVEGTDSYEQYF
CDR3nt: TGCAGCGTTGAAGGAACGGACTCCTACGAGCAGTACTTC

len: 9
d_gene: -
abundance: many
j_gene: TRBJ1-1
v_gene: TRBV7-7
CDR3aa: CAIVTEAFF
CDR3nt: TGTGCCATCGTCACTGAAGCTTTCTTT

len: 15
d_gene: TRBD1
abundance: -
j_gene: TRBJ2-5
v_gene: TRBV4-3
CDR3aa: CASSQGTGGKETQYF
CDR3nt: TGCGCCAGCAGCCAGGGGACAGGGGGTAAAGAGACCCAGTACTTC

len: 10
d_gene: -
abundance: -
j_gene: TRBJ1-2
v_gene: TRBV6-6
CDR3aa: CASGTSGYTF
CDR3nt: TGTGCCAGCGGAACCAGTGGCTACACCTTC

len: 16
d_gene: TRBD1
abundance: many
j_gene: TRBJ1-2
v_gene: TRBV7-2
CDR3aa: CASSRDSLLTNYGYTF
CDR3nt: TGTGCCAGCAGTCGGGACAGCCTCCTGACTAACTATGGCTACACCTTC

len: 14
d_gene: TRBD2
abundance: -
j_gene: TRBJ2-1
v_gene: TRBV20-1
CDR3aa: CSSRPGLGYNEQFF
CDR3nt: TGCAGTTCGCGCCCGGGACTAGGGTACAATGAGCAGTTCTTC

len: 21
d_gene: TRBD2
abundance: many
j_gene: TRBJ2-4
v_gene: TRBV6-5
CDR3aa: CASSYSIWRETKLDKEGIQYF
CDR3nt: TGTGCCAGCAGTTACTCGATTTGGCGGGAGACCAAGTTGGATAAAGAGGGCATTCAGTACTTC

len: 14
d_gene: -
abundance: -
j_gene: TRBJ1-5
v_gene: TRBV28
CDR3aa: CASIRQGQSQPQHF
CDR3nt: TGTGCCAGCATTAGGCAGGGGCAGAGTCAGCCCCAGCATTTT

len: 20
d_gene: -
abundance: many
j_gene: TRBJ1-5
v_gene: TRBV7-8
CDR3aa: CASSLGIVTPRPLDNQPQHF
CDR3nt: TGTGCCAGCAGCTTAGGGATAGTCACCCCTCGTCCACTGGACAATCAGCCCCAGCATTTT

len: 14
d_gene: -
abundance: many
j_gene: TRBJ1-2
v_gene: TRBV7-9
CDR3aa: CASSLEQSNYGYTF
CDR3nt: TGTGCCAGCAGCCTCGAACAGTCTAACTATGGCTACACCTTC

len: 15
d_gene: -
abundance: many
j_gene: TRBJ2-1
v_gene: TRBV7-9
CDR3aa: CASSDTGANTFEQFF
CDR3nt: TGTGCCAGCAGCGACACTGGGGCCAATACGTTTGAGCAGTTCTTC

len: 13
d_gene: -
abundance: -
j_gene: TRBJ1-1
v_gene: TRBV6-5
CDR3aa: CASSYSSPTEAFF
CDR3nt: TGTGCCAGCAGTTATAGTTCGCCCACTGAAGCTTTCTTT

len: 18
d_gene: TRBD2
abundance: -
j_gene: TRBJ2-5
v_gene: TRBV4-1
CDR3aa: CASSQDGPASGTKETQYF
CDR3nt: TGCGCCAGCAGCCAAGATGGGCCGGCTAGCGGGACGAAAGAGACCCAGTACTTC

len: 14
d_gene: TRBD1
abundance: many
j_gene: TRBJ1-1
v_gene: TRBV19
CDR3aa: CASTVDRVNTEAFF
CDR3nt: TGTGCCAGTACCGTCGACAGGGTGAACACTGAAGCTTTCTTT

len: 18
d_gene: TRBD1
abundance: -
j_gene: TRBJ1-5
v_gene: TRBV6-5
CDR3aa: CASSPKGGTEAFNQPQHF
CDR3nt: TGTGCCAGCAGTCCTAAGGGCGGGACAGAAGCATTTAATCAGCCCCAGCATTTT

len: 13
d_gene: TRBD1
abundance: -
j_gene: TRBJ2-5
v_gene: TRBV5-1
CDR3aa: CASQTGGGETQYF
CDR3nt: TGCGCCAGCCAGACAGGGGGAGGAGAGACCCAGTACTTC

len: 14
d_gene: TRBD1
abundance: -
j_gene: TRBJ1-4
v_gene: TRBV12-3/TRBV12-4
CDR3aa: CASSLAQGNEKLFF
CDR3nt: TGTGCCAGCAGTTTGGCACAGGGGAATGAAAAACTGTTTTTT

len: 12
d_gene: -
abundance: -
j_gene: TRBJ1-4
v_gene: TRBV12-3/TRBV12-4
CDR3aa: CASSLGGIKLFF
CDR3nt: TGTGCCAGCAGTTTAGGGGGTATAAAACTGTTTTTT

len: 13
d_gene: -
abundance: -
j_gene: TRBJ2-1
v_gene: TRBV11-1
CDR3aa: CASSLAQINEQFF
CDR3nt: TGTGCCAGCAGCTTAGCTCAGATCAATGAGCAGTTCTTC

len: 12
d_gene: -
abundance: few
j_gene: TRBJ1-2
v_gene: TRBV29-1
CDR3aa: CSVVGGVDGYTF
CDR3nt: TGCAGCGTTGTTGGGGGAGTAGATGGCTACACCTTC

len: 14
d_gene: -
abundance: many
j_gene: TRBJ2-1
v_gene: TRBV5-5
CDR3aa: CASSLVGTYNEQFF
CDR3nt: TGTGCCAGCAGCTTGGTTGGGACATACAATGAGCAGTTCTTC

len: 15
d_gene: -
abundance: -
j_gene: TRBJ1-1
v_gene: TRBV12-3/TRBV12-4
CDR3aa: CASSLHRAGDTEAFF
CDR3nt: TGTGCCAGCAGTTTACACAGGGCAGGGGACACTGAAGCTTTCTTT

len: 16
d_gene: TRBD2
abundance: -
j_gene: TRBJ2-1
v_gene: TRBV4-2
CDR3aa: CASRTSLGTSGDEQFF
CDR3nt: TGTGCTAGTAGAACTTCGCTCGGGACTAGCGGCGATGAGCAGTTCTTC

len: 14
d_gene: TRBD1
abundance: few
j_gene: TRBJ1-1
v_gene: TRBV11-1
CDR3aa: CASSSGTGSTEAFF
CDR3nt: TGTGCCAGCAGTTCCGGGACAGGGTCCACTGAAGCTTTCTTT

len: 14
d_gene: -
abundance: -
j_gene: TRBJ2-3
v_gene: TRBV7-6
CDR3aa: CASSLEAVGDTQYF
CDR3nt: TGTGCCAGCAGCTTAGAGGCAGTGGGAGATACGCAGTATTTT

len: 15
d_gene: -
abundance: -
j_gene: TRBJ2-2
v_gene: TRBV7-2
CDR3aa: CASRTGTVNTGELFF
CDR3nt: TGTGCCAGCAGGACCGGGACGGTCAACACCGGGGAGCTGTTTTTT

len: 15
d_gene: -
abundance: -
j_gene: TRBJ2-5
v_gene: TRBV18
CDR3aa: CASSPRDPAGETQYF
CDR3nt: TGTGCCAGCTCACCTCGGGACCCGGCGGGGGAGACCCAGTACTTC

len: 14
d_gene: -
abundance: many
j_gene: TRBJ1-2
v_gene: TRBV7-2
CDR3aa: CASSSNGGEGGYTF
CDR3nt: TGTGCCAGCAGCTCTAACGGGGGGGAGGGGGGCTACACCTTC

len: 11
d_gene: -
abundance: -
j_gene: TRBJ1-1
v_gene: TRBV7-2
CDR3aa: CASTPGFEAFF
CDR3nt: TGTGCCAGCACCCCGGGGTTCGAAGCTTTCTTT

len: 14
d_gene: -
abundance: -
j_gene: TRBJ2-1
v_gene: TRBV11-2
CDR3aa: CASSLVGGIDEQFF
CDR3nt: TGTGCCAGCAGCTTAGTCGGCGGGATTGATGAGCAGTTCTTC

len: 14
d_gene: -
abundance: -
j_gene: TRBJ2-5
v_gene: TRBV6-2/TRBV6-3
CDR3aa: CASMDQQTPATQYF
CDR3nt: TGTGCCAGCATGGATCAACAGACGCCTGCCACCCAGTACTTC

len: 18
d_gene: TRBD1
abundance: -
j_gene: TRBJ2-2
v_gene: TRBV5-5
CDR3aa: CASSTTGTELANTGELFF
CDR3nt: TGTGCCAGCAGCACCACCGGGACAGAGCTTGCGAACACCGGGGAGCTGTTTTTT

len: 12
d_gene: -
abundance: many
j_gene: TRBJ1-1
v_gene: TRBV12-3/TRBV12-4
CDR3aa: CASNRGITEAFF
CDR3nt: TGTGCCAGCAATCGGGGCATCACTGAAGCTTTCTTT

len: 15
d_gene: TRBD1
abundance: many
j_gene: TRBJ1-5
v_gene: TRBV7-4
CDR3aa: CASSRGQGAAQPQHF
CDR3nt: TGTGCCAGCAGCAGGGGACAGGGGGCTGCTCAGCCCCAGCATTTT

len: 13
d_gene: -
abundance: -
j_gene: TRBJ1-2
v_gene: TRBV20-1
CDR3aa: CSARATGDYGYTF
CDR3nt: TGCAGTGCTCGGGCCACGGGGGATTATGGCTACACCTTC

len: 14
d_gene: TRBD1
abundance: -
j_gene: TRBJ1-1
v_gene: TRBV7-2
CDR3aa: CASSSRQGGTEAFF
CDR3nt: TGTGCCAGCAGCTCCCGACAGGGAGGCACTGAAGCTTTCTTT

len: 14
d_gene: -
abundance: few
j_gene: TRBJ2-1
v_gene: TRBV19
CDR3aa: CAVASQRSHNEQFF
CDR3nt: TGTGCGGTAGCTTCCCAGAGGTCCCACAATGAGCAGTTCTTC

len: 16
d_gene: TRBD2
abundance: many
j_gene: TRBJ2-1
v_gene: TRBV7-3
CDR3aa: CASSELAGSSYNEQFF
CDR3nt: TGTGCCAGCAGCGAGCTAGCGGGGAGCTCCTACAATGAGCAGTTCTTC

len: 14
d_gene: TRBD2
abundance: -
j_gene: TRBJ2-5
v_gene: TRBV28
CDR3aa: CASIQGGTEETQYF
CDR3nt: TGTGCCAGCATTCAGGGAGGGACCGAAGAGACCCAGTACTTC

len: 15
d_gene: -
abundance: few
j_gene: TRBJ2-7
v_gene: TRBV7-8
CDR3aa: CASSPPLAKTYEQYF
CDR3nt: TGTGCCAGCAGCCCACCGCTAGCGAAGACCTACGAGCAGTACTTC

len: 16
d_gene: TRBD1
abundance: -
j_gene: TRBJ2-1
v_gene: TRBV7-2
CDR3aa: CASSSEDRFQYNEQFF
CDR3nt: TGTGCCAGCAGCTCGGAGGACAGGTTCCAGTACAATGAGCAGTTCTTC

len: 13
d_gene: TRBD2
abundance: -
j_gene: TRBJ2-1
v_gene: TRBV25-1
CDR3aa: CASRGTGGDEQFF
CDR3nt: TGTGCCAGCAGAGGGACGGGAGGCGATGAGCAGTTCTTC

len: 15
d_gene: TRBD2
abundance: -
j_gene: TRBJ2-3
v_gene: TRBV20-1
CDR3aa: CSASGTLAGVLTQYF
CDR3nt: TGCAGTGCTAGTGGGACCCTAGCGGGAGTACTCACGCAGTATTTT